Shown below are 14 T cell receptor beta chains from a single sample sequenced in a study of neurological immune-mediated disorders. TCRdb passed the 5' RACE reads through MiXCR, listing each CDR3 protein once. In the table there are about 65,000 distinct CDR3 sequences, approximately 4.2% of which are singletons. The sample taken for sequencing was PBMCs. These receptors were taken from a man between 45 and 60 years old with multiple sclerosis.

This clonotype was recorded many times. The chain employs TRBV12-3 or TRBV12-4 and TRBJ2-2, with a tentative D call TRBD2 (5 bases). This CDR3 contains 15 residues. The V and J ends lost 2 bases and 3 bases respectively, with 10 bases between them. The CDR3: CASSLRGVDTGELFF. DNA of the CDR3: TGTGCCAGCAGTTTACGGGGAGTAGACACCGGGGAGCTGTTTTTT.

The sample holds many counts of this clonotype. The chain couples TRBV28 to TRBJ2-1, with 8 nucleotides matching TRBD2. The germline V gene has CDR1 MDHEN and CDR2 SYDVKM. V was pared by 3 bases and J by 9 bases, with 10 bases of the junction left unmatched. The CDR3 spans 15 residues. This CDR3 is CASSLPGLAGTEQFF. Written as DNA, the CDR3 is TGTGCCAGCAGTTTGCCCGGTCTAGCGGGCACTGAGCAGTTCTTC.

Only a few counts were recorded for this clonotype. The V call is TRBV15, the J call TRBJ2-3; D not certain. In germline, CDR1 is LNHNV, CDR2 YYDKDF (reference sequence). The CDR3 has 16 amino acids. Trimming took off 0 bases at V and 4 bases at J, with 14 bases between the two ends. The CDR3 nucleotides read TGTGCCACCAGCAGAGATGATCGTCCCCGGGCAGATACGCAGTATTTT. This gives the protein CATSRDDRPRADTQYF. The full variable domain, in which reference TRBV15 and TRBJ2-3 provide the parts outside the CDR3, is DAMVIQNPRYQVTQFGKPVTLSCSQTLNHNVMYWYQQKSSQAPKLLFHYYDKDFNNEADTPDNFQSRRPNTSFCFLDIRSPGLGDTAMYLCATSRDDRPRADTQYFGPGTRLTVL.

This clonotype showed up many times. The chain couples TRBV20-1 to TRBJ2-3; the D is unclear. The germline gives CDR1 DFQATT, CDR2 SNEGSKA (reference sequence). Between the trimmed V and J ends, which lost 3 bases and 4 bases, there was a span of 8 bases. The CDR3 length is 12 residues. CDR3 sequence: CSARASADTQYF. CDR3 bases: TGCAGTGCTAGGGCTAGTGCAGATACGCAGTATTTT.

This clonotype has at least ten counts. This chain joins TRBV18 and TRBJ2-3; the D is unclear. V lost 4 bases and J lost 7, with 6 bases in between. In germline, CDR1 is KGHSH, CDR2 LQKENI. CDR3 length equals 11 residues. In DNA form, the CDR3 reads TGTGCCAGCTCACTCGGAAATACGCAGTATTTT. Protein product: CASSLGNTQYF.

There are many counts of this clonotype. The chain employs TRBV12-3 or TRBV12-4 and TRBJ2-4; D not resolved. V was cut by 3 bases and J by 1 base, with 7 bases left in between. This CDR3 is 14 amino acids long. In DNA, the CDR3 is TGTGCCAGCAGTTTTGATGGGGCCAAAAACATTCAGTACTTC. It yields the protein CASSFDGAKNIQYF.

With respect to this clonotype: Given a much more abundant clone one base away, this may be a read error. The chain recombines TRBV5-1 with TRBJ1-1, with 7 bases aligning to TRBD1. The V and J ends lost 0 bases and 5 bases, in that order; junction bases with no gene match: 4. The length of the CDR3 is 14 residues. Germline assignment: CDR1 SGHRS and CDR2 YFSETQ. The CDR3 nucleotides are TGCGCCAGCAGCTTGGAACAGACAGGGACTGAAGCTTTCTTT. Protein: CASSLEQTGTEAFF.

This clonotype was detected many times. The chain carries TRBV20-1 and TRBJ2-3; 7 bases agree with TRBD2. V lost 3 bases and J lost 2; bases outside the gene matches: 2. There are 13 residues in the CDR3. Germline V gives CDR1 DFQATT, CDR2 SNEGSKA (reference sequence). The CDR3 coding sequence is TGCAGTGCTAGGCGGGGGATCACAGATACGCAGTATTTT. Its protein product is CSARRGITDTQYF.

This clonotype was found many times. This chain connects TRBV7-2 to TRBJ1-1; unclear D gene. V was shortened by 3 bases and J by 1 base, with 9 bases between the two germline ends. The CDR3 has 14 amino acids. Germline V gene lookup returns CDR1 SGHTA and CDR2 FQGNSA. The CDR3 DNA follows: TGTGCCAGCAGCTTGGTGTCAGGGAACACTGAAGCTTTCTTT. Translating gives CASSLVSGNTEAFF.

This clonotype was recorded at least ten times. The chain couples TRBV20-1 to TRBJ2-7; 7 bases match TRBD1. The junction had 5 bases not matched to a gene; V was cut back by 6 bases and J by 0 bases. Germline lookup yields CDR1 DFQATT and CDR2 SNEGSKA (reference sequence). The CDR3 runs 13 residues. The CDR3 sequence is CSASGQHSYEQYV. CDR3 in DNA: TGCAGTGCCTCGGGACAGCACTCCTACGAGCAGTACGTC.

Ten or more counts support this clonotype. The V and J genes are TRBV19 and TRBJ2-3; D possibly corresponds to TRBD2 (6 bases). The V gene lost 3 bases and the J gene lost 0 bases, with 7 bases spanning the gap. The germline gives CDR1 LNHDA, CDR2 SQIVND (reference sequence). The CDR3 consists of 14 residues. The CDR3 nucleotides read TGTGCCAGTAGTATGGCGGGGAGCACAGATACGCAGTATTTT. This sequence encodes CASSMAGSTDTQYF.

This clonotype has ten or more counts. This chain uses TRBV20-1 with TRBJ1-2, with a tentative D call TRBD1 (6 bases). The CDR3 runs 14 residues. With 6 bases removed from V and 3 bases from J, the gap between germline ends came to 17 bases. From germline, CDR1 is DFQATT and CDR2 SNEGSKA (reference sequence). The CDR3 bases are TGCAGTGCGAACAGGGATTTAGGGGACTATGGCTACACCTTC. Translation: CSANRDLGDYGYTF.

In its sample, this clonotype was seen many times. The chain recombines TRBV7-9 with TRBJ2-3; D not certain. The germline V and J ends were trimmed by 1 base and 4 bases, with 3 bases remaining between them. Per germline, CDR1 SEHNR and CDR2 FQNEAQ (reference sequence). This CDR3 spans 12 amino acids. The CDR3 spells CASSLDADTQYF. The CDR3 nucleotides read TGTGCCAGCAGCTTAGATGCAGATACGCAGTATTTT.

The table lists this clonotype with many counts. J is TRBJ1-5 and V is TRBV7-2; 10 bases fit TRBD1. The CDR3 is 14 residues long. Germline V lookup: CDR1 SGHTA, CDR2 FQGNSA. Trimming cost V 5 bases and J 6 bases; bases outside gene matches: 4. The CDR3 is CASSPGQGTQPQHF. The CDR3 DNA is TGTGCCAGCAGCCCGGGACAGGGGACTCAGCCCCAGCATTTT. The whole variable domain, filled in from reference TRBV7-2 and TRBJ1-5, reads GAGVSQSPSNKVTEKGKDVELRCDPISGHTALYWYRQSLGQGLEFLIYFQGNSAPDKSGLPSDRFSAERTGGSVSTLTIQRTQQEDSAVYLCASSPGQGTQPQHFGDGTRLSIL.